This record covers a single TCR beta chain. This CDR3 is built from 14 residues. The germline V gene has CDR1 SNHLY and CDR2 FYNNEI. Trimming took 8 bases from V and 2 from J; bases not matched to a gene: 8. Noted time point: blood 2 weeks post-SBRT. Treatment reported: 15 Gy SBRT to primary tumor, nephrectomy 4 weeks later. These data originate in a study of radiation and T cells in renal cell carcinoma. Method: immunoSEQ multiplex PCR; TCRdb's copy keeps in-frame clones and lacks some. The sample lists some 120,000 clones; 81% were seen once. Sequencing was performed on blood, taken from a patient whose treatment included radiotherapy and nephrectomy. The gene calls are TRBV2 and TRBJ2-7; 8 nucleotides match TRBD2. The receptor comes from a man aged 45-65 years with renal cell carcinoma. CDR3 loop: CASLSSSGPYEQYF. For the CDR3, the DNA is TGTGCCAGCCTATCGTCTAGCGGGCCCTACGAGCAGTACTTC.